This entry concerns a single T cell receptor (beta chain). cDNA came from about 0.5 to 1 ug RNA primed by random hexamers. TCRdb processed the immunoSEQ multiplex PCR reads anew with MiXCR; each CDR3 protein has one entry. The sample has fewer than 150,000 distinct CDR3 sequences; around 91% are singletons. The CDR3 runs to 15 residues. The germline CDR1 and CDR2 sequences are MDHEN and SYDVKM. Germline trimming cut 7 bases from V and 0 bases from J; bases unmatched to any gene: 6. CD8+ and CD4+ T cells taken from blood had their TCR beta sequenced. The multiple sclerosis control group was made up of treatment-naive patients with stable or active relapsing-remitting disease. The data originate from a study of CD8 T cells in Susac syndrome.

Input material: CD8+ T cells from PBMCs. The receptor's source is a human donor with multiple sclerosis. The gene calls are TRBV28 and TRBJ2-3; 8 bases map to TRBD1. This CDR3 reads CASTETGASTDTQYF. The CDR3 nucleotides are TGTGCCAGCACCGAGACAGGGGCAAGCACAGATACGCAGTATTTT. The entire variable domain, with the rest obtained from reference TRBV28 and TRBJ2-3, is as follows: DVKVTQSSRYLVKRTGEKVFLECVQDMDHENMFWYRQDPGLGLRLIYFSYDVKMKEKGDIPEGYSVSREKKERFSLILESASTNQTSMYLCASTETGASTDTQYFGPGTRLTVL.